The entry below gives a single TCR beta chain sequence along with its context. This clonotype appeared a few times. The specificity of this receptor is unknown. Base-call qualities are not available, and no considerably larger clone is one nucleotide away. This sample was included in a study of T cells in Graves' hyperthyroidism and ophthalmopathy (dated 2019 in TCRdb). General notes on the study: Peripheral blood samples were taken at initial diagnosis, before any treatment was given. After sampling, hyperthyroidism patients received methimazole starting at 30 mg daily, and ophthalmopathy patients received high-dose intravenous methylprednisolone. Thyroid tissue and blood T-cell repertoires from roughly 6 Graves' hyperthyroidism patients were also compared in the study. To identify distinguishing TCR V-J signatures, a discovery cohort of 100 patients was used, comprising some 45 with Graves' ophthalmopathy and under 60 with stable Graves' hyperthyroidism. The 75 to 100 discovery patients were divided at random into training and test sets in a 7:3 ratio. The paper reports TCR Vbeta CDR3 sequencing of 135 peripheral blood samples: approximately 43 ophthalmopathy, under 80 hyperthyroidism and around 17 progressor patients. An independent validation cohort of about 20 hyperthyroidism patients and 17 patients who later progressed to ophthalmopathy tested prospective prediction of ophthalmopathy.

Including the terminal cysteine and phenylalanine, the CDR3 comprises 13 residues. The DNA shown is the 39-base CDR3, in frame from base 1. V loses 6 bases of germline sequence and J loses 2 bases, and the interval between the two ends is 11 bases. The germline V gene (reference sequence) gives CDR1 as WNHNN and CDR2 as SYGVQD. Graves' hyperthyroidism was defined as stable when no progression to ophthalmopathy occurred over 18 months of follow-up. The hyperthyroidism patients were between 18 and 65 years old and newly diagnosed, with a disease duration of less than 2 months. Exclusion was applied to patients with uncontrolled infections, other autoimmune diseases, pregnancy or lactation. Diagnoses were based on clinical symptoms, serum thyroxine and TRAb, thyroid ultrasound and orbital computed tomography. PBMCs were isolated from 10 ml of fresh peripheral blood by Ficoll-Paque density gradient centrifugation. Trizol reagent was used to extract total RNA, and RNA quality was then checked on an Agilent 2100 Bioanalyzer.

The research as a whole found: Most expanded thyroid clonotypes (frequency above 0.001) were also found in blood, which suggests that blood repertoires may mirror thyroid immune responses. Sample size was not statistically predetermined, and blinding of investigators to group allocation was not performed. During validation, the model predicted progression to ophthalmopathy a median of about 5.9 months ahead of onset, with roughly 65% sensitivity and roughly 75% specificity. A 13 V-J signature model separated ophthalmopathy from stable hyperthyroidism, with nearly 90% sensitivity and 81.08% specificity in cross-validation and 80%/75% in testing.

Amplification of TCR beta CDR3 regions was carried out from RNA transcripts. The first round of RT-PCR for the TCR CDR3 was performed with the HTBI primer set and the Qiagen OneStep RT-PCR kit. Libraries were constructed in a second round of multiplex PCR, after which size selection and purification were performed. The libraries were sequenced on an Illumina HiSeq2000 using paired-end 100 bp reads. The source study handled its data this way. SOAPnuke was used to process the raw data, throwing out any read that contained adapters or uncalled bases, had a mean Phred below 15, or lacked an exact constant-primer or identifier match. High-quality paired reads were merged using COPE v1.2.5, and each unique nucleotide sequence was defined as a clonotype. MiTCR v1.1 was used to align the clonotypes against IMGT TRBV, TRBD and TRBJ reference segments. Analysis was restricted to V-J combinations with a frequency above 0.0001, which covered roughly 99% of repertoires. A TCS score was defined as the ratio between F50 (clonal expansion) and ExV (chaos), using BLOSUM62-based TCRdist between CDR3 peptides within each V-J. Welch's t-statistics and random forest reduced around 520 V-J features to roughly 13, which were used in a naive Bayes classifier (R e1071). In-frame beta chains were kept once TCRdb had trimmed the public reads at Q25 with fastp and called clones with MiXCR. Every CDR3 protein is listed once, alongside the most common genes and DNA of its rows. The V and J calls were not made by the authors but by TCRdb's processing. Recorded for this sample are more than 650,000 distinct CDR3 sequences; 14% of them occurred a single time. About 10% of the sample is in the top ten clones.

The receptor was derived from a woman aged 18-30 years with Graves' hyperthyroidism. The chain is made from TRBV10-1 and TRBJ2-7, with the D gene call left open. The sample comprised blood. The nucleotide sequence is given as TGCGCCAGCAGCGAGGACGCAACCTACGAGCAGTACTTC. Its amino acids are CASSEDATYEQYF.